The entry that follows covers one TCR beta chain sequence. This sample was taken from a study of blood T cell repertoires in COVID-19. As for the study in general: Sites in the United States, Italy and Spain provided acute and convalescent COVID-19 samples. Sample material is recorded as cDNA or gDNA derived from T cells, B-cell-depleted T cells, or PBMCs.

In the source study's methods: It was from reference gene primer amplification that nucleated cell counts were estimated. Using immunoSEQ multiplex PCR, the repertoire was profiled, and TCRdb retains in-frame clones only, with some absent. V, J and clone size are taken as reported in that table, and D and trimming were inferred from the DNA itself. The sample records about 90,000 clones, about 89% being singletons. From germline, CDR1 is SGHTA and CDR2 FQGNSA. Trimming took 2 bases from V and 1 from J, leaving 13 bases between them. The CDR3 is made up of 16 amino acids. Sample: peripheral blood. The sequence came from a human donor in a cohort sampled during active COVID-19. The V gene is TRBV7-2, the J gene TRBJ2-3; a weak D match, TRBD1 (5 bases). CDR3 amino acids: CASSLTKLGGTDTQYF. The CDR3 bases are TGTGCCAGCAGCTTAACTAAATTAGGGGGCACAGATACGCAGTATTTT. Full variable domain (outside the CDR3, taken from reference TRBV7-2 and TRBJ2-3): GAGVSQSPSNKVTEKGKDVELRCDPISGHTALYWYRQSLGQGLEFLIYFQGNSAPDKSGLPSDRFSAERTGGSVSTLTIQRTQQEDSAVYLCASSLTKLGGTDTQYFGPGTRLTVL.